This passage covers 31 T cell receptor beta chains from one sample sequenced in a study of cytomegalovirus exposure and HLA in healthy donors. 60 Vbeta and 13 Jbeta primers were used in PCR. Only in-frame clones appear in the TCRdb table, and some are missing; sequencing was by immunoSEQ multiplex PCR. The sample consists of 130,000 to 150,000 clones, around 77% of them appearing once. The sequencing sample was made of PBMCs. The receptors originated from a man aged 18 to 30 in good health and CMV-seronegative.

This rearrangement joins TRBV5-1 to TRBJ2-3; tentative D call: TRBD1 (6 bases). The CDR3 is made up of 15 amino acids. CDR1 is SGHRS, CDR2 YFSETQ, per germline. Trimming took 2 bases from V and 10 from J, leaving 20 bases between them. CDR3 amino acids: CASSLYPATGDSQYF. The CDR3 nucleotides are TGCGCCAGCAGCTTATACCCGGCGACAGGAGACTCGCAGTATTTT.

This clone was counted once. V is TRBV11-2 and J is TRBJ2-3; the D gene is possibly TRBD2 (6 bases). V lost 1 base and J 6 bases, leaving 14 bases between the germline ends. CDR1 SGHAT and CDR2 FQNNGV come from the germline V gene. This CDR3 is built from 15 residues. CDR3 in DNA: TGTGCCAGCAGCTTAGGGAGCGGGCCGAAGGATACGCAGTATTTT. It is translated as CASSLGSGPKDTQYF. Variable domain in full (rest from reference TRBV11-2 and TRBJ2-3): EAGVAQSPRYKIIEKRQSVAFWCNPISGHATLYWYQQILGQGPKLLIQFQNNGVVDDSQLPKDRFSAERLKGVDSTLKIQPAKLEDSAVYLCASSLGSGPKDTQYFGPGTRLTVL.

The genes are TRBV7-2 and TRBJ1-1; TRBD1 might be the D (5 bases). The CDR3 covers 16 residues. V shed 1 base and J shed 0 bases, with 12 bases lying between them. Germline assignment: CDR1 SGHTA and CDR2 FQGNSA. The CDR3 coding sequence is TGTGCCAGCAGCTTAGGGGGGGGACTTCTGAACACTGAAGCTTTCTTT. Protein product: CASSLGGGLLNTEAFF.

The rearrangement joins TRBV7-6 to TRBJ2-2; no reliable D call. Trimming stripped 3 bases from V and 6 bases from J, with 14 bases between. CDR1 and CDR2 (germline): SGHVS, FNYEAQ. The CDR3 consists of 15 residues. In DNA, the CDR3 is TGTGCCAGCAGCTTCTCCACAGCATCCGCCGGGGAGCTGTTTTTT. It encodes CASSFSTASAGELFF.

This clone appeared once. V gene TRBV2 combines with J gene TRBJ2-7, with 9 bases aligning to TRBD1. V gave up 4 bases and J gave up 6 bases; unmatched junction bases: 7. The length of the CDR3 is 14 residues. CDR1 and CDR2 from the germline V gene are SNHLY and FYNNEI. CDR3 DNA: TGTGCCAGCAGTGGGGGACAGGGTATCCTCGAGCAGTACTTC. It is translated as CASSGGQGILEQYF.

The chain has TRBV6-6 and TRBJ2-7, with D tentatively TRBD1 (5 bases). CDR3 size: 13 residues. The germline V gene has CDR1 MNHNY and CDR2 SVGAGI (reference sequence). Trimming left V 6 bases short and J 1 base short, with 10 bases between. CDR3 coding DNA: TGTGCCAGCAGCTTGACAGAGTCCTACGAGCAGTACTTC. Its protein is CASSLTESYEQYF.

The CDR3 loop reads CASTETTYQPQHF. CDR3 coding DNA: TGTGCCAGCACGGAGACCACTTATCAGCCCCAGCATTTT. The V call is TRBV2, the J call TRBJ1-5; D unclear. The germline CDR1 and CDR2 sequences are SNHLY and FYNNEI. V dropped 7 bases and J dropped 5 bases, with 12 bases sitting between them. This CDR3 spans 13 amino acids. Full variable domain (rest looked up from reference TRBV2 and TRBJ1-5): EPEVTQTPSHQVTQMGQEVILRCVPISNHLYFYWYRQILGQKVEFLVSFYNNEISEKSEIFDDQFSVERPDGSNFTLKIRSTKLEDSAMYFCASTETTYQPQHFGDGTRLSIL.

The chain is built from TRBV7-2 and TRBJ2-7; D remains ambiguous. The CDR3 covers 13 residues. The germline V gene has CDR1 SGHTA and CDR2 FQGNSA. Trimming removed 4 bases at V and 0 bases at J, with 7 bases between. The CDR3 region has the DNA TGTGCCAGCAGCTCCCCCTACTCCTACGAGCAGTACTTC. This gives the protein CASSSPYSYEQYF.

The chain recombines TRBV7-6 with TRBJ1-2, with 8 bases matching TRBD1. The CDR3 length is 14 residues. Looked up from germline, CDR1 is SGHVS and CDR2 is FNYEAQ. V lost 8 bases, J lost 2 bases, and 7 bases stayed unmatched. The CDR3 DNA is TGTGCCAGCGGCCCAGGGGGCGCCAACTATGGCTACACCTTC. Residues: CASGPGGANYGYTF.

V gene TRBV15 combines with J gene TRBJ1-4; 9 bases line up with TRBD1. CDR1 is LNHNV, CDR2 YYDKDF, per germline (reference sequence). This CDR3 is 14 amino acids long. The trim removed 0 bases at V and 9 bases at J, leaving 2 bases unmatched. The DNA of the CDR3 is TGTGCCACCAGCAGAGAGGGGACAGGGCAAAAACTGTTTTTT. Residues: CATSREGTGQKLFF. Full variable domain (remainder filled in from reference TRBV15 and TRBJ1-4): DAMVIQNPRYQVTQFGKPVTLSCSQTLNHNVMYWYQQKSSQAPKLLFHYYDKDFNNEADTPDNFQSRRPNTSFCFLDIRSPGLGDTAMYLCATSREGTGQKLFFGSGTQLSVL.

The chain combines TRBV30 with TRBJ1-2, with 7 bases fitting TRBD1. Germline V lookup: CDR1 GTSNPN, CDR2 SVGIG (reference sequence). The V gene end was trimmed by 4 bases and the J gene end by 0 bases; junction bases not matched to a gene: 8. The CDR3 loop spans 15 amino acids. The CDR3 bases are TGTGCCTGGAAAGCGCAGGGGGTGTCTAACTATGGCTACACCTTC. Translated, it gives CAWKAQGVSNYGYTF.

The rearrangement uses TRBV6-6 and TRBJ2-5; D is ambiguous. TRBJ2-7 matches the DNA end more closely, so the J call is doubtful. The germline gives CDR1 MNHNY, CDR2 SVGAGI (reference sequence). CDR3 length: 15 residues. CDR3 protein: CASSYSTPALNEQYF. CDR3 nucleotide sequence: TGTGCCAGCAGTTACTCGACACCCGCACTGAACGAGCAGTACTTC.

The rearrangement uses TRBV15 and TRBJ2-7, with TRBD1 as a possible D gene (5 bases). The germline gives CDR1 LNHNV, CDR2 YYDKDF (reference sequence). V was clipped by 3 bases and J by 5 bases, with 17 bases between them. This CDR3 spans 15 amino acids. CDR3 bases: TGTGCCACCAGCAGGGGGTTAAGGGAAGGGGACGAGCAGTACTTC. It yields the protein CATSRGLREGDEQYF.

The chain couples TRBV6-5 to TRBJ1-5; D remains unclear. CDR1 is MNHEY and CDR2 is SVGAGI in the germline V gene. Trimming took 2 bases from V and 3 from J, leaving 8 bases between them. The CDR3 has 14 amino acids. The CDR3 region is CASSYDGPNQPQHF. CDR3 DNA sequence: TGTGCCAGCAGTTACGATGGGCCCAATCAGCCCCAGCATTTT.

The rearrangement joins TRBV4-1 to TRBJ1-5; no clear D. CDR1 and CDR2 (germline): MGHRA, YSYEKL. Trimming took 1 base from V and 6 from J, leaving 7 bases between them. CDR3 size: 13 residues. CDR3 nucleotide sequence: TGCGCCAGCAGCCAAGCGGTCCTTCAGCCCCAGCATTTT. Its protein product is CASSQAVLQPQHF.

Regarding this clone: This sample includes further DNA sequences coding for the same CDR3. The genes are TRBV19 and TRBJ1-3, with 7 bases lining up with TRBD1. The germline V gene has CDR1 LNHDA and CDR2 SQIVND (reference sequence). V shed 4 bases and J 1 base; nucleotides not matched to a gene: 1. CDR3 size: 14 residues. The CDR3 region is CASSKGQSGNTIYF. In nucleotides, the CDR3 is TGTGCCAGTAGTAAGGGACAGTCTGGAAACACCATATATTTT.

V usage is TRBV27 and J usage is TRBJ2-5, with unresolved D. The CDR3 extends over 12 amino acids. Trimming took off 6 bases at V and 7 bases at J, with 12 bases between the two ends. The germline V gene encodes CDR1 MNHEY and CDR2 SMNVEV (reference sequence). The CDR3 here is CASSPTLGTQYF. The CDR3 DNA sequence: TGTGCCAGCAGCCCCACGCTCGGGACCCAGTACTTC.

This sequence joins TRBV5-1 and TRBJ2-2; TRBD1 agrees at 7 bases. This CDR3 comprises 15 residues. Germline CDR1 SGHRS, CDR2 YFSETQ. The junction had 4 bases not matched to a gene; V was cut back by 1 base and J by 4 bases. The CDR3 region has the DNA TGCGCCAGCAGCTTGCAGACAGGGCGCACCGGGGAGCTGTTTTTT. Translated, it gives CASSLQTGRTGELFF.

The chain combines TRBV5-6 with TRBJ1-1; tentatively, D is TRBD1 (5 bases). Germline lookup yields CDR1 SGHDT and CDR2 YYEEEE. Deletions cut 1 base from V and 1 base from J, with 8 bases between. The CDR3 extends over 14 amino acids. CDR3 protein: CASSLNGGNTEAFF. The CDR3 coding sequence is TGTGCCAGCAGCTTGAACGGGGGGAACACTGAAGCTTTCTTT.

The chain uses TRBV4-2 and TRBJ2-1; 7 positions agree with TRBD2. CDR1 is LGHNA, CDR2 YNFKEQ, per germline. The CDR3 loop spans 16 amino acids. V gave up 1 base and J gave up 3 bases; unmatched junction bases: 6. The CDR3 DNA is TGTGCCAGCAGCCAAGGTAGACTAGCCGTCTACAATGAGCAGTTCTTC. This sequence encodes CASSQGRLAVYNEQFF.

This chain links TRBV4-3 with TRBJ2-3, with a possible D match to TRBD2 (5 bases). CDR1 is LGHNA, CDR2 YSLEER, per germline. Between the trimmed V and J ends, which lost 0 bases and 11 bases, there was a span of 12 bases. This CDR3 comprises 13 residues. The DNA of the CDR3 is TGCGCCAGCAGCCAAGATACGGCAGGAGGGCAGTATTTT. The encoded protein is CASSQDTAGGQYF.

For the CDR3, the DNA is TGCGCCAGCAGCTCGACGGACAGACCCGATGGCTACACCTTC. This sequence encodes CASSSTDRPDGYTF. The chain has TRBV5-1 and TRBJ1-2; the D gene is possibly TRBD1 (6 bases). The CDR3 contains 14 residues. Trimming took off 3 bases at V and 6 bases at J, with 15 bases between the two ends. Germline V gives CDR1 SGHRS, CDR2 YFSETQ.

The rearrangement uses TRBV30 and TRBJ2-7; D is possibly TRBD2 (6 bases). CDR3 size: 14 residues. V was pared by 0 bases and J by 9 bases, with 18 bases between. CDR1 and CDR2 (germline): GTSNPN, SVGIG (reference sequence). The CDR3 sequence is CAWSVRGALGGQYF. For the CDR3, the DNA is TGTGCCTGGAGTGTACGCGGGGCCCTAGGTGGGCAGTACTTC.

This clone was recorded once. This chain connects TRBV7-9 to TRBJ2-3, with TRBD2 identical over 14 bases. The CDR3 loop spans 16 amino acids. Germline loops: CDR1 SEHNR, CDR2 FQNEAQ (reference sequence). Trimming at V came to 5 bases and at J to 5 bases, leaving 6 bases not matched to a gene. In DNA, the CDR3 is TGTGCCAGCAGCCCAGGACTAGCGGGGGGAATAGATACGCAGTATTTT. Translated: CASSPGLAGGIDTQYF.

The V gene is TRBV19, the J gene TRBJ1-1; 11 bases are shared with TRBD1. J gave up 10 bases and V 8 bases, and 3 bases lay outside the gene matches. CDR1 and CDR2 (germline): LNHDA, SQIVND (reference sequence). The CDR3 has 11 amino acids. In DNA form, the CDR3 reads TGTGCCAGTTGGGACAGGGGGTCAGCTTTCTTT. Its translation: CASWDRGSAFF.

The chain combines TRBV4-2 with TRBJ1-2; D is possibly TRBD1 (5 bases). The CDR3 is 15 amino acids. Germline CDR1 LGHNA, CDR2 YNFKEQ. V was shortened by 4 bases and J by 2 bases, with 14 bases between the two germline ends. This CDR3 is CASSPEERTNYGYTF. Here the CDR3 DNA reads TGTGCCAGCAGCCCGGAAGAGAGGACAAACTATGGCTACACCTTC.

The DNA of the CDR3 is TGTGCCAGCAGCCCAACGGGGGGCTTGGGCACAGATACGCAGTATTTT. Translated, it gives CASSPTGGLGTDTQYF. The chain carries TRBV9 and TRBJ2-3; possible D gene TRBD2, 7 bases. V lost 4 bases and J lost 1, with 16 bases in between. The CDR3 extends over 16 amino acids. From germline, CDR1 is SGDLS and CDR2 YYNGEE.

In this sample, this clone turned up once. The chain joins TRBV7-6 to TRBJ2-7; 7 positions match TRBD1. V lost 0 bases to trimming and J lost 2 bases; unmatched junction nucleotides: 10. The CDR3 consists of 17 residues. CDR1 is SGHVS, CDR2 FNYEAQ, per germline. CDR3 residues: CASSLARREQGPYEQYF. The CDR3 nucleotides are TGTGCCAGCAGCTTAGCGCGTCGGGAACAGGGGCCCTACGAGCAGTACTTC.

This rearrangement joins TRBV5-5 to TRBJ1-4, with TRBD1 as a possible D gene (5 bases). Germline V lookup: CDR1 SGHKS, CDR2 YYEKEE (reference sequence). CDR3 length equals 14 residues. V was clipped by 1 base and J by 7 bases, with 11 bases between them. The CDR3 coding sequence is TGTGCCAGCAGCTTGAGGCAGGGAGGTGAAAAACTGTTTTTT. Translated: CASSLRQGGEKLFF.

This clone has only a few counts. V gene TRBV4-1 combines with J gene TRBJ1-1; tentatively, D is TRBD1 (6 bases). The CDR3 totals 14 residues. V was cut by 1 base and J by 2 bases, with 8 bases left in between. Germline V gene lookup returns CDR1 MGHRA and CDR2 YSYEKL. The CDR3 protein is CASSQVQGNTEAFF. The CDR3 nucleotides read TGCGCCAGCAGCCAAGTACAGGGTAACACTGAAGCTTTCTTT.

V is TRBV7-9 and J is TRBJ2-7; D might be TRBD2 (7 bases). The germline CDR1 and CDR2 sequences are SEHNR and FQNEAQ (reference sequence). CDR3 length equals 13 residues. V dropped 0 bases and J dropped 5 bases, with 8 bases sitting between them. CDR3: CASSLAGGDEQYF. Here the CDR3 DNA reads TGTGCCAGCAGCTTAGCAGGGGGGGACGAGCAGTACTTC.